This passage covers 28 T cell receptor beta chains from one sample sequenced in a study of cytomegalovirus exposure and HLA in healthy donors. The PCR had 60 Vbeta and 13 Jbeta primers. Generated by immunoSEQ multiplex PCR, the TCRdb table keeps only in-frame clones and is missing some. The sample carries some 130,000 clones, approximately 79% recorded once. The material sequenced was PBMCs. The receptors stem from a woman aged 50 to 65 in good health and CMV-seropositive.

This chain connects TRBV29-1 to TRBJ2-7; 8 positions agree with TRBD2. The CDR3 length is 14 residues. Germline assignment: CDR1 SQVTM and CDR2 ANQGSEA. V gave up 1 base and J gave up 4 bases; unmatched junction bases: 6. CDR3 sequence: CSVEGSGGDYEQYF. Here the CDR3 DNA reads TGCAGCGTTGAAGGGAGCGGGGGAGATTACGAGCAGTACTTC.

The DNA for the CDR3 is TGTGCCAGTAGTATAGGGTCTCGGGAGTGGAACACTGAAGCTTTCTTT. It is translated as CASSIGSREWNTEAFF. V is TRBV19 and J is TRBJ1-1; D remains ambiguous. Looked up from germline, CDR1 is LNHDA and CDR2 is SQIVND (reference sequence). V dropped 1 base and J dropped 1 base, with 13 bases sitting between them. The CDR3 is 16 residues long. The full variable domain, completed using reference TRBV19 and TRBJ1-1, is DGGITQSPKYLFRKEGQNVTLSCEQNLNHDAMYWYRQDPGQGLRLIYYSQIVNDFQKGDIAEGYSVSREKKESFPLTVTSAQKNPTAFYLCASSIGSREWNTEAFFGQGTRLTVV.

The chain couples TRBV11-3 to TRBJ2-1; no reliable D call. Trimming cost V 5 bases and J 5 bases, with 7 bases left between them. Germline V gene lookup returns CDR1 SGHNT and CDR2 YENEEA. The CDR3 length is 12 residues. As DNA, the CDR3 is TGTGCCAGCAGCCTTAGAGACAATGAGCAGTTCTTC. As protein: CASSLRDNEQFF.

The rearrangement uses TRBV5-6 and TRBJ1-6; D is unresolved. The CDR3 covers 15 residues. Germline V gene sequence: CDR1 SGHDT, CDR2 YYEEEE. V was cut by 6 bases and J by 0 bases, with 10 bases left in between. CDR3 region: CASTEGLSYNSPLHF. The CDR3 region has the DNA TGTGCCAGCACCGAAGGACTCTCCTATAATTCACCCCTCCACTTT.

This chain uses TRBV9 with TRBJ1-3, with D tentatively TRBD1 (6 bases). The CDR3 has 13 residues. Trimming removed 3 bases from V and 4 bases from J, with 8 bases in between. CDR1 and CDR2 (germline): SGDLS, YYNGEE. The CDR3 loop reads CASSAGQGNTIYF. The CDR3 DNA reads TGTGCCAGCAGCGCCGGACAGGGAAACACCATATATTTT.

The chain's CDR3 is CASTNIGGLETQYF. The CDR3 DNA follows: TGTGCCAGCACCAACATAGGGGGCCTAGAGACCCAGTACTTC. J is TRBJ2-5 and V is TRBV7-9, with 7 bases matching TRBD1. The CDR3 is 14 residues long. V gave up 7 bases and J gave up 4 bases; unmatched junction bases: 9. The germline CDR1 and CDR2 sequences are SEHNR and FQNEAQ (reference sequence).

J is TRBJ2-1 and V is TRBV4-2, with TRBD1 identical over 8 bases. The V and J ends lost 1 base and 0 bases, in that order; junction bases with no gene match: 2. Germline V gene lookup returns CDR1 LGHNA and CDR2 YNFKEQ. The CDR3 sequence is 16 residues long. In DNA, the CDR3 is TGTGCCAGCAGCCAAGGGGACAGGAGCTCCTACAATGAGCAGTTCTTC. Translating gives CASSQGDRSSYNEQFF.

This chain uses TRBV6-1 with TRBJ1-1, with D unclear. The germline V gene encodes CDR1 MNHNS and CDR2 SASEGT. The CDR3 totals 16 residues. V gave up 0 bases and J gave up 7 bases, with 18 bases separating them. The CDR3 protein is CASSEAMRVRKNEAFF. For the CDR3, the DNA is TGTGCCAGCAGTGAAGCGATGAGGGTTCGAAAAAATGAAGCTTTCTTT.

The chain is built from TRBV15 and TRBJ1-2, with TRBD1 matching 8 bases. V trimming: 0 bases; J trimming: 1 base; junction bases outside the gene matches: 10. Germline V gene sequence: CDR1 LNHNV, CDR2 YYDKDF (reference sequence). CDR3 length equals 18 residues. CDR3 loop: CATSRDVTGGSHNYGYTF. The CDR3 coding sequence is TGTGCCACCAGCAGAGATGTTACAGGGGGATCTCATAACTATGGCTACACCTTC.

The J gene is TRBJ2-2, the V gene TRBV28, with 8 bases that match TRBD1. Germline assignment: CDR1 MDHEN and CDR2 SYDVKM. The CDR3 is 14 amino acids. Trimming took 4 bases from V and 6 from J; bases not matched to a gene: 4. The CDR3: CASSSRQGPGELFF. The CDR3 DNA is TGTGCCAGCAGTTCGCGACAGGGGCCCGGGGAGCTGTTTTTT. The variable domain in full, with the rest retrieved from reference TRBV28 and TRBJ2-2, is DVKVTQSSRYLVKRTGEKVFLECVQDMDHENMFWYRQDPGLGLRLIYFSYDVKMKEKGDIPEGYSVSREKKERFSLILESASTNQTSMYLCASSSRQGPGELFFGEGSRLTVL.

The V and J genes are TRBV7-8 and TRBJ2-2; 8 bases agree with TRBD1. The germline CDR1 and CDR2 sequences are SGHVS and FQNEAQ. This CDR3 is 15 amino acids long. V shed 6 bases, J shed 4 bases, and the junction held 7 bases outside the gene matches. The CDR3 region has the DNA TGTGCCAGCAGATCAGGGGGCCGGACCACCGGGGAGCTGTTTTTT. Its protein product is CASRSGGRTTGELFF.

CDR3 nucleotides: TGTGCCAGCAGGCACACCGGGACAGGGGCCTACAATGAGCAGTTCTTC. It specifies CASRHTGTGAYNEQFF. The rearrangement uses TRBV28 and TRBJ2-1; 10 bases agree with TRBD1. Germline V gene sequence: CDR1 MDHEN, CDR2 SYDVKM. Germline trimming cut 6 bases from V and 2 bases from J; bases unmatched to any gene: 7. This CDR3 has 16 amino acids. Supplemented by reference TRBV28 and TRBJ2-1, the full variable domain reads DVKVTQSSRYLVKRTGEKVFLECVQDMDHENMFWYRQDPGLGLRLIYFSYDVKMKEKGDIPEGYSVSREKKERFSLILESASTNQTSMYLCASRHTGTGAYNEQFFGPGTRLTVL.

The sample holds a few counts of this clone. The chain combines TRBV7-9 with TRBJ2-2, with D perhaps matching TRBD2 (5 bases). V lost 5 bases to trimming and J lost 4 bases, with 17 bases between them. Germline CDR1 and CDR2: SEHNR and FQNEAQ (reference sequence). CDR3 size: 16 residues. CDR3 sequence: CASSLPSGVGTGELFF. The CDR3 DNA reads as TGTGCCAGCAGCCTCCCTTCCGGGGTAGGCACCGGGGAGCTGTTTTTT.

The V call is TRBV19, the J call TRBJ1-1; D ambiguous. Trimming took off 6 bases at V and 0 bases at J, with 2 bases between the two ends. The CDR3 runs 11 residues. Germline V CDR1 and CDR2: LNHDA, SQIVND (reference sequence). DNA for the CDR3: TGTGCCAGTAGCATGAACACTGAAGCTTTCTTT. Translation: CASSMNTEAFF.

Of note for this clone: One end of the junction does not line up with germline, which may come from a read error. The chain joins TRBV19 to TRBJ1-1, with 7 bases matching TRBD1. The CDR3 has 8 residues. CDR1 and CDR2 (germline): LNHDA, SQIVND (reference sequence). The CDR3 DNA sequence: TGTGCCACCACGGGACAGCGGTTT. It translates to CATTGQRF.

This clone has only a few counts. One junction end disagrees with the germline gene, perhaps due to a read error. V gene TRBV7-7 combines with J gene TRBJ1-5, with D hard to call. There are 13 residues in the CDR3. Germline V gene lookup returns CDR1 SSHAT and CDR2 FNYEAQ (reference sequence). The CDR3 DNA reads as TGTGCTAGCAGCTTAACGAGGGAACAGCCCCAGCATTTT. Protein product: CASSLTREQPQHF.

V is TRBV2 and J is TRBJ2-2; 10 nucleotides agree with TRBD2. This CDR3 comprises 15 residues. V gave up 4 bases and J gave up 4 bases; unmatched junction bases: 3. Germline CDR1 SNHLY, CDR2 FYNNEI. The CDR3 spells CASSVSGGFTGELFF. The DNA for the CDR3 is TGTGCCAGCAGTGTTAGCGGGGGGTTCACCGGGGAGCTGTTTTTT.

The chain has TRBV2 and TRBJ1-2; D gene unclear. V lost 5 bases and J lost 4, with 11 bases in between. CDR1 is SNHLY, CDR2 FYNNEI, per germline. The CDR3 is 13 residues long. The CDR3 protein is CASSPAAAYGYTF. The CDR3 bases are TGTGCCAGCAGTCCCGCGGCAGCCTATGGCTACACCTTC.

The rearrangement links TRBV5-4 to TRBJ2-3; D might be TRBD2 (6 bases). The V and J ends lost 0 bases and 1 base respectively, with 15 bases between them. The CDR3 sequence is 17 residues long. Per germline, CDR1 SGHNT and CDR2 YYREEE (reference sequence). This chain's CDR3 is CASSLARGGTGTDTQYF. The DNA of the CDR3 is TGTGCCAGCAGCTTGGCGCGGGGTGGGACCGGCACAGATACGCAGTATTTT.

This chain joins TRBV7-9 and TRBJ2-2; the match to TRBD1 covers 9 bases. CDR1 SEHNR and CDR2 FQNEAQ come from the germline V gene (reference sequence). V gave up 3 bases and J gave up 5 bases; unmatched junction bases: 4. CDR3 length: 15 amino acids. The CDR3, as DNA: TGTGCCAGCAGCTTGGGACAGGGAAGTACCGGGGAGCTGTTTTTT. The encoded protein is CASSLGQGSTGELFF.

The chain uses TRBV30 and TRBJ1-3, with 8 bases fitting TRBD1. The V gene's germline CDR1 is GTSNPN and CDR2 SVGIG (reference sequence). This CDR3 contains 14 residues. V was pared by 7 bases and J by 3 bases, with 8 bases of the junction left unmatched. CDR3 coding DNA: TGTGCCTACCGAAACACAGGGGGTGGAAACACCATATATTTT. Its translation is CAYRNTGGGNTIYF.

The rearrangement links TRBV19 to TRBJ2-2; D may be TRBD2 (6 bases). Germline CDR1 LNHDA, CDR2 SQIVND (reference sequence). The CDR3 loop spans 15 amino acids. The V end was cut by 7 bases, the J end by 10 bases, with 22 bases between. CDR3 sequence: CASTDRGMTAAELFF. For the CDR3, the DNA is TGTGCCAGTACCGACCGGGGGATGACGGCCGCGGAGCTGTTTTTT.

This clone turned up a few times. This chain joins TRBV5-4 and TRBJ1-1; a possible D gene is TRBD1 (5 bases). The germline V and J ends were trimmed by 2 bases and 1 base, with 9 bases remaining between them. Germline V gene sequence: CDR1 SGHNT, CDR2 YYREEE (reference sequence). The CDR3 loop spans 14 amino acids. The chain's CDR3 is CASSFGGENTEAFF. The CDR3 nucleotides are TGTGCCAGCAGCTTCGGAGGGGAGAACACTGAAGCTTTCTTT.

There are a few counts of this clone. This chain uses TRBV30 with TRBJ2-7; the D gene is possibly TRBD1 (6 bases). The germline V gene encodes CDR1 GTSNPN and CDR2 SVGIG (reference sequence). The V gene lost 5 bases and the J gene lost 0 bases, with 11 bases spanning the gap. The CDR3 is 13 residues long. CDR3: CAWGGGHSYEQYF. DNA of the CDR3: TGTGCCTGGGGGGGCGGCCACTCCTACGAGCAGTACTTC.

The chain is built from TRBV6-5 and TRBJ2-5; D is unclear. Per the germline V gene, CDR1 is MNHEY and CDR2 is SVGAGI. V was pared by 5 bases and J by 2 bases, with 15 bases between. The CDR3 sequence is 15 residues long. CDR3 sequence reads: CASSPFSSEQETQYF. The CDR3 DNA sequence: TGTGCCAGCAGTCCGTTCTCATCGGAGCAAGAGACCCAGTACTTC.

The rearrangement joins TRBV15 to TRBJ1-4, with D perhaps matching TRBD1 (6 bases). Germline V gene lookup returns CDR1 LNHNV and CDR2 YYDKDF (reference sequence). Trimming took 0 bases from V and 0 from J, leaving 8 bases between them. The CDR3 has 16 residues. DNA of the CDR3: TGTGCCACCAGCAGAGACCGGACAGCAACTAATGAAAAACTGTTTTTT. Translation gives CATSRDRTATNEKLFF.

The V and J genes are TRBV7-9 and TRBJ1-2; the D gene is possibly TRBD1 (5 bases). Germline values: CDR1 SEHNR, CDR2 FQNEAQ (reference sequence). V lost 3 bases to trimming and J lost 4 bases, with 12 bases between them. The CDR3 loop spans 14 amino acids. CDR3 in amino acids: CASSLGGLSYGYTF. CDR3 coding DNA: TGTGCCAGCAGCTTGGGGGGGTTATCCTATGGCTACACCTTC.

This chain joins TRBV7-2 and TRBJ1-2; 7 positions match TRBD1. V lost 3 bases, J lost 3 bases, and 4 bases stayed unmatched. CDR3 length: 14 residues. CDR1 and CDR2 (germline): SGHTA, FQGNSA. CDR3 DNA sequence: TGTGCCAGCAGCTTCCCAGGGGGTGACTATGGCTACACCTTC. Residues: CASSFPGGDYGYTF.